This T cell receptor (beta chain) was documented in a study of T cell repertoires in ileal Crohn's disease. Regarding the study as a whole: Active smokers at surgery had more clonal expansions than non-smokers.

The data were produced by immunoSEQ multiplex PCR, yet TCRdb's version contains in-frame clones alone and is incomplete. The table records around 2,000 clones, roughly 76% of them present only once. Indicated time point: proximal margin of the surgical specimen (macroscopically non-inflamed). Germline CDR1 reads SGHRS; CDR2 reads YFSETQ. V was cut by 4 bases and J by 4 bases, with 18 bases left in between. The CDR3 is made up of 16 amino acids. Of note for this clone: The antigen is not known.

The origin of this receptor is an adult with Crohn's disease. Sequencing was performed on ileal tissue. The V gene is TRBV5-1, the J gene TRBJ1-3; D may be TRBD1 (5 bases). CDR3 in amino acids: CASSPWDSGGGNTIYF. Here the CDR3 DNA reads TGCGCCAGCAGCCCTTGGGACTCCGGAGGAGGAAACACCATATATTTT.